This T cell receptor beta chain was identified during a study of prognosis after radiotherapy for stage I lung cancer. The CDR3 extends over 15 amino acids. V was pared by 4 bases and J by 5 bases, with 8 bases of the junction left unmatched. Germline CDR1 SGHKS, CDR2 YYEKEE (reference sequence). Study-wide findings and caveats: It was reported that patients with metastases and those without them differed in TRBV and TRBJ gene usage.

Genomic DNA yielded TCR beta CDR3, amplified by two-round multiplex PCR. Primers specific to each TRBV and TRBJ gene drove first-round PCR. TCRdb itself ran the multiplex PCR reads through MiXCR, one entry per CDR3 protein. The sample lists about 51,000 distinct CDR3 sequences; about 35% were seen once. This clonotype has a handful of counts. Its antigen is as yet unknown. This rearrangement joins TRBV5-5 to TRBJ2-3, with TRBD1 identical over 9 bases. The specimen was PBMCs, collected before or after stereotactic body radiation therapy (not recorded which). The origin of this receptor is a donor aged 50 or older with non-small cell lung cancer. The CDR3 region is CASSHPTGGEDTQYF. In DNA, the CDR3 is TGTGCCAGCAGCCACCCGACAGGGGGTGAAGATACGCAGTATTTT. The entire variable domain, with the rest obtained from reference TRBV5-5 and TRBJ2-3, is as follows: DAGVTQSPTHLIKTRGQQVTLRCSPISGHKSVSWYQQVLGQGPQFIFQYYEKEERGRGNFPDRFSARQFPNYSSELNVNALLLGDSALYLCASSHPTGGEDTQYFGPGTRLTVL.